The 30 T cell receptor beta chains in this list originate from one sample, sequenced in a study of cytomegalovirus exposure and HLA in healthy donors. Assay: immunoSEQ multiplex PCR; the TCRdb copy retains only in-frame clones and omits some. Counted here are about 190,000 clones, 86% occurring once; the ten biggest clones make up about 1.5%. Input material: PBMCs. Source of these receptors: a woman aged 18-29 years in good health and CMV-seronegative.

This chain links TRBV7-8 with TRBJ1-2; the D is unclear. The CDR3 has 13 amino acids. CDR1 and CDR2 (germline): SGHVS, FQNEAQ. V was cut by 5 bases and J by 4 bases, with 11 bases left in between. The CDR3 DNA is TGTGCCAGCAGCCCTACTTACCCCTATGGCTACACCTTC. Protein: CASSPTYPYGYTF.

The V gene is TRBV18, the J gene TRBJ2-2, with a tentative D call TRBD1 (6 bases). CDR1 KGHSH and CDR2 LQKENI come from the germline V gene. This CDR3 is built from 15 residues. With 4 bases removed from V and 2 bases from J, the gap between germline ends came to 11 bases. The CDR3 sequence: CASSLRTANTGELFF. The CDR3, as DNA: TGTGCCAGCTCACTCCGGACAGCAAACACCGGGGAGCTGTTTTTT.

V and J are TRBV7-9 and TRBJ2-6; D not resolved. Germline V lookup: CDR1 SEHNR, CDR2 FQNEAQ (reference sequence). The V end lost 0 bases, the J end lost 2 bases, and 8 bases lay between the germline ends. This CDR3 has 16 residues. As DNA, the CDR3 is TGTGCCAGCAGCTTAGCGCTGGGCACTGGGGCCAACGTCCTGACTTTC. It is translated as CASSLALGTGANVLTF.

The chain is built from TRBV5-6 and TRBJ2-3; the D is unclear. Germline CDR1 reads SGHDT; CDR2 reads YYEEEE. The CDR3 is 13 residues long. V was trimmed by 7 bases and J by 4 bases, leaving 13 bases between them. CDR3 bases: TGTGCCAGCTTGCGAGCTGATGCAGATACGCAGTATTTT. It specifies CASLRADADTQYF.

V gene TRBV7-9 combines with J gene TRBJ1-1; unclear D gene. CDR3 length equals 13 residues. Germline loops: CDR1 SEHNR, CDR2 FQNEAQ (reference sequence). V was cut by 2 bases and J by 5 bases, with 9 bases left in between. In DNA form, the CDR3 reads TGTGCCAGCAGCTTAAAAGCGGGGACTGAAGCTTTCTTT. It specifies CASSLKAGTEAFF.

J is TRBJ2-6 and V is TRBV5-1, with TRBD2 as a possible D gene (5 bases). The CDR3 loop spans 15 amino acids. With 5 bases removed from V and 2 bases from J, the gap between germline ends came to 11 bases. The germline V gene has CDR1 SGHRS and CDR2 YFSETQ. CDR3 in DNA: TGCGCCAGCAGGTCGTCCGGGACTGGGGCCAACGTCCTGACTTTC. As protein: CASRSSGTGANVLTF.

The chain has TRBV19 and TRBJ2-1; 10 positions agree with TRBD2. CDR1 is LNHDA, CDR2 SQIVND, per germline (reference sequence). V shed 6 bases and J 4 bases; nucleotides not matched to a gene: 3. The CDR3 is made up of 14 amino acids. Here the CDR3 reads CASSRTSGYNEQFF. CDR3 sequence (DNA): TGTGCCAGTAGCCGGACTAGCGGTTACAATGAGCAGTTCTTC.

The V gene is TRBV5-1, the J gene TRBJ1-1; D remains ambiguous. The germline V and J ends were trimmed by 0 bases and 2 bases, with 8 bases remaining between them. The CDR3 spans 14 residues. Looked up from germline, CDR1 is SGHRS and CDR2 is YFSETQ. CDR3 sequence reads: CASSLAQYNTEAFF. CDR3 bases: TGCGCCAGCAGCTTGGCGCAGTATAACACTGAAGCTTTCTTT.

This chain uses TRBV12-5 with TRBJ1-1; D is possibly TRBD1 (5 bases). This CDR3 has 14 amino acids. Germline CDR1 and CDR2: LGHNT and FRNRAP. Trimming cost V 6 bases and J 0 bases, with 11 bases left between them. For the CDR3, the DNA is TGTGCTAGTGGGGGGGGACGGATGAACACTGAAGCTTTCTTT. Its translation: CASGGGRMNTEAFF.

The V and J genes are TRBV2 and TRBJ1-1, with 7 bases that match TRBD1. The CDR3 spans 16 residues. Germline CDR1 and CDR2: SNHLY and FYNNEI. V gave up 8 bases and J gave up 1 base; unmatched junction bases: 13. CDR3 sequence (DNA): TGTGCCAGCCAACAGGGGCGAGGGTATTCGAACACTGAAGCTTTCTTT. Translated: CASQQGRGYSNTEAFF.

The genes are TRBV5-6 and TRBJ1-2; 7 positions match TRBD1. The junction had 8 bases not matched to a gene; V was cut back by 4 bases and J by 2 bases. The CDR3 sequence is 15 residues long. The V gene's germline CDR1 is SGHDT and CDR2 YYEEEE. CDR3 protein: CASSRGTVDNYGYTF. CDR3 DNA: TGTGCCAGCAGCCGGGGGACAGTGGACAACTATGGCTACACCTTC. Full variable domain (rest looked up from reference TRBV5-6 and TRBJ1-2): DAGVTQSPTHLIKTRGQQVTLRCSPKSGHDTVSWYQQALGQGPQFIFQYYEEEERQRGNFPDRFSGHQFPNYSSELNVNALLLGDSALYLCASSRGTVDNYGYTFGSGTRLTVV.

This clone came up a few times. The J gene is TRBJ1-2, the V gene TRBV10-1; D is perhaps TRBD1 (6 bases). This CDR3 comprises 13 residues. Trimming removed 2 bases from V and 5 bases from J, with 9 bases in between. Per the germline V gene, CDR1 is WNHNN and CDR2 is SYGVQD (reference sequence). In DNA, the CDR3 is TGCGCCAGCAGTGAGACGACAGGTTATGGCTACACCTTC. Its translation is CASSETTGYGYTF.

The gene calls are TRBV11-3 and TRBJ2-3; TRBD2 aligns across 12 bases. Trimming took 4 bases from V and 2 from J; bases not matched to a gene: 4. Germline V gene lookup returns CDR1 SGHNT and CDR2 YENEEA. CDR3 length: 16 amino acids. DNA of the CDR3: TGTGCCAGCAGCTCTAGGACTAGCGGGGACACAGATACGCAGTATTTT. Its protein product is CASSSRTSGDTDTQYF.

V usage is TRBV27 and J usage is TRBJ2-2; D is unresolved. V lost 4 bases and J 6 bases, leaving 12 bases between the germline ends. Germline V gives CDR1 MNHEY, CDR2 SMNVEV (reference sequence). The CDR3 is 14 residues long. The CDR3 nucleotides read TGTGCCAGCAGTTCGCTGGGCGTTCCCGGGGAGCTGTTTTTT. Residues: CASSSLGVPGELFF.

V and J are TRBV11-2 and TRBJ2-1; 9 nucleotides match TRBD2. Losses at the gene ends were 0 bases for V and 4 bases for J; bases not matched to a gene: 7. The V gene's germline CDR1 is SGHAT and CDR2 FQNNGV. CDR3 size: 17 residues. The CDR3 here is CASSLDLTSGLYNEQFF. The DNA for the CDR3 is TGTGCCAGCAGCTTAGATTTGACTAGCGGACTTTACAATGAGCAGTTCTTC.

The CDR3 loop reads CASSYTTETQYF. In DNA form, the CDR3 reads TGTGCCAGCAGCTACACCACAGAGACCCAGTACTTC. The J gene is TRBJ2-5, the V gene TRBV7-2, with no clear D. The length of the CDR3 is 12 residues. The V and J ends lost 4 bases and 4 bases respectively, with 7 bases between them. The germline V gene encodes CDR1 SGHTA and CDR2 FQGNSA.

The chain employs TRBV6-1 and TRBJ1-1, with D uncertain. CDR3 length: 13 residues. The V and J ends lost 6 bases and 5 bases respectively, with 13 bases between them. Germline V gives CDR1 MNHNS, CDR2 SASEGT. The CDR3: CASSRSVRTEAFF. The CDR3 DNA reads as TGTGCCAGCAGCCGCAGTGTGCGGACTGAAGCTTTCTTT.

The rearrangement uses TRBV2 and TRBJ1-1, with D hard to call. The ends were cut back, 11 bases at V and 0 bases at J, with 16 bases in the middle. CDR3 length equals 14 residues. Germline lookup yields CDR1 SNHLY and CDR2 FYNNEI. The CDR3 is CASQFGVMNTEAFF. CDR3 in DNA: TGTGCCTCCCAGTTTGGAGTCATGAACACTGAAGCTTTCTTT.

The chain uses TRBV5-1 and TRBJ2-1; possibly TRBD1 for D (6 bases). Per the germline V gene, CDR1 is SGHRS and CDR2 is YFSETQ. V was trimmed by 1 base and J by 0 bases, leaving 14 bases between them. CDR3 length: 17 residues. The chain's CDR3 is CASSLMLQGYSYNEQFF. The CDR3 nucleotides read TGCGCCAGCAGCTTGATGCTACAGGGATACTCCTACAATGAGCAGTTCTTC.

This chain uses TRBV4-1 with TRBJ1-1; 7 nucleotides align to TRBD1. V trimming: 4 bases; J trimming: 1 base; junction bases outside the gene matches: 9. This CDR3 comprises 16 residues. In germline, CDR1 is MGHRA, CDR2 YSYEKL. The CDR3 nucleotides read TGCGCCAGCAGCCTTATGAAGGGACAGAGGAACACTGAAGCTTTCTTT. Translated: CASSLMKGQRNTEAFF.

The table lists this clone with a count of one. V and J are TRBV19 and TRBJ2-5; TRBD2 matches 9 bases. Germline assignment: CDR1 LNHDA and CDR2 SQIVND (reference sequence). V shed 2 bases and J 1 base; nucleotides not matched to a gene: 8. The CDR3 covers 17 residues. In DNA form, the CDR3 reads TGTGCCAGTAGTATATTGAGTAGCGGGAGACCCCAAGAGACCCAGTACTTC. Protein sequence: CASSILSSGRPQETQYF.

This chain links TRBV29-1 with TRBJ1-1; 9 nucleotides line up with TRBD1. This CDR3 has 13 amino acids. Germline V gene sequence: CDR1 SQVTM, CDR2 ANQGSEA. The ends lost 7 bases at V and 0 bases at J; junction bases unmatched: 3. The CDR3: CSAGQGLNTEAFF. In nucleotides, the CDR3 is TGCAGCGCCGGACAGGGGTTGAACACTGAAGCTTTCTTT. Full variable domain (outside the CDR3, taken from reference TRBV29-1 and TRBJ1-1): SAVISQKPSRDICQRGTSLTIQCQVDSQVTMMFWYRQQPGQSLTLIATANQGSEATYESGFVIDKFPISRPNLTFSTLTVSNMSPEDSSIYLCSAGQGLNTEAFFGQGTRLTVV.

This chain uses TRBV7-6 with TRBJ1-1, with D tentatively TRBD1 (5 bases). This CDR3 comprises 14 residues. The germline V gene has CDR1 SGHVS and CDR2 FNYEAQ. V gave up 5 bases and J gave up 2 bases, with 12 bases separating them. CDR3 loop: CASSPTGGNTEAFF. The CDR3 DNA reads TGTGCCAGCAGCCCTACGGGGGGAAACACTGAAGCTTTCTTT.

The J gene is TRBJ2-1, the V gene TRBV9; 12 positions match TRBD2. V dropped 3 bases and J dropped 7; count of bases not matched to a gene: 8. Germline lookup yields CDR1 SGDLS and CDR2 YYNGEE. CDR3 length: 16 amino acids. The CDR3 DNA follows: TGTGCCAGCAGCGCGATGACTAGCGGGAGCTTGAATGAGCAGTTCTTC. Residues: CASSAMTSGSLNEQFF.

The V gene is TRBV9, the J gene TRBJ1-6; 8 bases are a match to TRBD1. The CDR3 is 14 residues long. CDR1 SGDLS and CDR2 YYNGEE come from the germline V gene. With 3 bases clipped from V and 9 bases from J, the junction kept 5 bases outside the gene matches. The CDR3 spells CASSAGTGGSPLHF. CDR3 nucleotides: TGTGCCAGCAGCGCCGGGACAGGAGGTTCACCCCTCCACTTT.

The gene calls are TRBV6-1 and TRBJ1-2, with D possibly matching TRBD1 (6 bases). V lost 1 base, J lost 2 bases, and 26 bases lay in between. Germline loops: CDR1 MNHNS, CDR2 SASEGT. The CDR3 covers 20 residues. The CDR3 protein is CASSEEAGVIKINPNYGYTF. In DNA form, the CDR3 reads TGTGCCAGCAGTGAAGAGGCAGGGGTTATAAAAATAAACCCCAACTATGGCTACACCTTC.

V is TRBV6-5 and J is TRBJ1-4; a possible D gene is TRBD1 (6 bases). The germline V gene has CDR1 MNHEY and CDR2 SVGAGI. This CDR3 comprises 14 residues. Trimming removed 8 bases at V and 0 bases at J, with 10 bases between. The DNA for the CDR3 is TGTGCCAGCGGTCGGACAGCAACTAATGAAAAACTGTTTTTT. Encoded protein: CASGRTATNEKLFF.

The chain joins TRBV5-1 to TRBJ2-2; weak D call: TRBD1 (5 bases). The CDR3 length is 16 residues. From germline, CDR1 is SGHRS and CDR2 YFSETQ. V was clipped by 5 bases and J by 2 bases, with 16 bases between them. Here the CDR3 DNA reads TGCGCCAGCAGTGTTCTAAGGACAACTAACACCGGGGAGCTGTTTTTT. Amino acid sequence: CASSVLRTTNTGELFF. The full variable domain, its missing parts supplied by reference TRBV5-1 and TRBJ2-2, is KAGVTQTPRYLIKTRGQQVTLSCSPISGHRSVSWYQQTPGQGLQFLFEYFSETQRNKGNFPGRFSGRQFSNSRSEMNVSTLELGDSALYLCASSVLRTTNTGELFFGEGSRLTVL.

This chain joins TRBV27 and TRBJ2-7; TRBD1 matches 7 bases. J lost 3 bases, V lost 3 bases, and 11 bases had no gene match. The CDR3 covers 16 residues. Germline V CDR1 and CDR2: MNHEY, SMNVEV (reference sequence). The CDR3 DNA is TGTGCCAGCAGTTTCCGATCGGACAGGTACGTCTACGAGCAGTACTTC. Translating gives CASSFRSDRYVYEQYF.

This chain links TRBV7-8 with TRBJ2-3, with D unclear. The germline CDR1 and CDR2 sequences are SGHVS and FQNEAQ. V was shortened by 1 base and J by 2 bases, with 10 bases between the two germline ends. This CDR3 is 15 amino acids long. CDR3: CASSLGGTLTDTQYF. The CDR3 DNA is TGTGCCAGCAGCTTAGGAGGTACCCTCACAGATACGCAGTATTTT.